This T cell receptor beta chain was recovered during a study of blood T cell repertoires in COVID-19. Authors' analysis steps: Using reference gene primer amplification, nucleated cell counts were estimated. Generated by immunoSEQ multiplex PCR, the TCRdb table keeps only in-frame clones and is missing some. The DNA gave D and trimming, while V, J and clone size come from that table. The sample includes around 140,000 clones, around 85% of them seen just once. Sequencing was performed on peripheral blood. This TCR derives from a woman older than 75 with acute or convalescent COVID-19.

The CDR3: CSASSGVWTEAFF. CDR3 in DNA: TGCAGTGCTAGTAGCGGGGTTTGGACTGAAGCTTTCTTT. The chain combines TRBV20-1 with TRBJ1-1; D is ambiguous. Germline CDR1 is DFQATT and CDR2 is SNEGSKA (reference sequence). The V and J ends lost 3 bases and 5 bases respectively, with 13 bases between them. This CDR3 spans 13 amino acids.